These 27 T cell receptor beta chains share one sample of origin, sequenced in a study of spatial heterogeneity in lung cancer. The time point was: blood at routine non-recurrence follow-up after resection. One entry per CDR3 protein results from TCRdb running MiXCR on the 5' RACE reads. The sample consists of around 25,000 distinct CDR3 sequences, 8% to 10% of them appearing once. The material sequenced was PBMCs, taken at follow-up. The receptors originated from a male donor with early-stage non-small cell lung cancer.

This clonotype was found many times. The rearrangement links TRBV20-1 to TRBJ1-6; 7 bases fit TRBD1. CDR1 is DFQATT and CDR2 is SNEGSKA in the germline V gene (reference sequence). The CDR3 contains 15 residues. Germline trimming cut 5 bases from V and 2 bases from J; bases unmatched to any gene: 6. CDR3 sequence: CSAFPQGPYNSPLHF. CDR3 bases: TGCAGTGCTTTCCCACAGGGGCCCTATAATTCACCCCTCCACTTT.

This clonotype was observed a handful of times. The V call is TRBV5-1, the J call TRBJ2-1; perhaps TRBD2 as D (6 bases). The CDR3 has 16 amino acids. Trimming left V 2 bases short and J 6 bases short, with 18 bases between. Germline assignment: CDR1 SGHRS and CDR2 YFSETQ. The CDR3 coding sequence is TGCGCCAGCAGCTTAACCGACTTGCGACTAGTCAATGAGCAGTTCTTC. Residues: CASSLTDLRLVNEQFF.

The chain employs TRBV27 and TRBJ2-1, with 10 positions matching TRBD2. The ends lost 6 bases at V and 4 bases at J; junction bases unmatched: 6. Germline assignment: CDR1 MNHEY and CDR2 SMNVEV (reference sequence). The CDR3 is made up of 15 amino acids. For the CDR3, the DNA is TGTGCCAGCAGCAAAGGACTAGCGGCTTACAATGAGCAGTTCTTC. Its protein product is CASSKGLAAYNEQFF.

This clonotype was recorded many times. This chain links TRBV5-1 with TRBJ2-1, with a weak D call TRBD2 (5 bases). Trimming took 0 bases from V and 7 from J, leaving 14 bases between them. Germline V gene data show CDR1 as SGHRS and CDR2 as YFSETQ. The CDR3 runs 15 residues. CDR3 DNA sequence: TGCGCCAGCAGCTTGGAGGTAGCGTGGGGAAATGAGCAGTTCTTC. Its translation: CASSLEVAWGNEQFF. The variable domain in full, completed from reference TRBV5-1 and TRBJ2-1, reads KAGVTQTPRYLIKTRGQQVTLSCSPISGHRSVSWYQQTPGQGLQFLFEYFSETQRNKGNFPGRFSGRQFSNSRSEMNVSTLELGDSALYLCASSLEVAWGNEQFFGPGTRLTVL.

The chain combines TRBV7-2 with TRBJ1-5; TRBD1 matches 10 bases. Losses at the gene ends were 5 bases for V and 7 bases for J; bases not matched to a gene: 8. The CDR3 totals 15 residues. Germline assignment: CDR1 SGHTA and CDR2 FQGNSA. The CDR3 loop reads CASSPRTGGLQPQHF. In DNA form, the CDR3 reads TGTGCCAGCAGCCCTAGGACAGGGGGTCTCCAGCCCCAGCATTTT.

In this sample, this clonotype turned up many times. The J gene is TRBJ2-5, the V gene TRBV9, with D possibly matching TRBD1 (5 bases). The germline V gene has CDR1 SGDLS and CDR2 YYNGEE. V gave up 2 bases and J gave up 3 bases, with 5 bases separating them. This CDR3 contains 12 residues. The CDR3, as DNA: TGTGCCAGCAGCGTGACAGAAGAGACCCAGTACTTC. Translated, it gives CASSVTEETQYF.

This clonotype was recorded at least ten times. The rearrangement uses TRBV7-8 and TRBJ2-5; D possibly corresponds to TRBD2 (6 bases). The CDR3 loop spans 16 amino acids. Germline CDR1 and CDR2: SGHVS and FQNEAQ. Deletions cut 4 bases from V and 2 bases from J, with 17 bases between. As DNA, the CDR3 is TGTGCCAGCAGCTCAGCCGCCGGGGGTCTTCAAGAGACCCAGTACTTC. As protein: CASSSAAGGLQETQYF.

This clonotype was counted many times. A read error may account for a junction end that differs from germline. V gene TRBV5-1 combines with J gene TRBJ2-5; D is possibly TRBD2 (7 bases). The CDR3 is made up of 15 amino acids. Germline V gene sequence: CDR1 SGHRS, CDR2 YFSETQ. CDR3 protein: CASSIGGPNQETQYF. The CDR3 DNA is TGCGCCAGCAGCATCGGGGGGCCTAACCAGGAGACCCAGTACTTC.

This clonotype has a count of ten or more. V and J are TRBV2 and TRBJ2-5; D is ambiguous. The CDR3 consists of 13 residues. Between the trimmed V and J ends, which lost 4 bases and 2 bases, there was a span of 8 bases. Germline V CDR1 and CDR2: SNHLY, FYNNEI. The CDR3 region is CASSGPPQETQYF. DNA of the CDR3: TGTGCCAGCAGTGGTCCACCGCAAGAGACCCAGTACTTC.

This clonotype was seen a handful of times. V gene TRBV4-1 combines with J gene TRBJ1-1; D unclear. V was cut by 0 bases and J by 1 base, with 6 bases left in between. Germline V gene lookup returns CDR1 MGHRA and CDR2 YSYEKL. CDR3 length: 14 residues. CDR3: CASSQDTGNTEAFF. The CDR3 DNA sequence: TGCGCCAGCAGCCAAGATACGGGGAACACTGAAGCTTTCTTT.

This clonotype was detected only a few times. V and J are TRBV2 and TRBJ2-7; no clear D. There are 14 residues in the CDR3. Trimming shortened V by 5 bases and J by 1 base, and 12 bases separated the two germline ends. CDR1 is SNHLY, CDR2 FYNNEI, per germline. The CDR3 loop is CASSRDGLSYEQYF. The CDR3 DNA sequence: TGTGCCAGCAGTCGCGACGGTCTGTCCTACGAGCAGTACTTC.

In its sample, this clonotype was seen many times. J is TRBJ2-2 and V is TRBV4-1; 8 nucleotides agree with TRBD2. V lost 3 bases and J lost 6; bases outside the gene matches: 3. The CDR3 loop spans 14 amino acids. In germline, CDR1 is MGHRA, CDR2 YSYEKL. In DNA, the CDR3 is TGCGCCAGCAGCCAGGGACTAGTCTCCGGGGAGCTGTTTTTT. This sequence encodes CASSQGLVSGELFF.

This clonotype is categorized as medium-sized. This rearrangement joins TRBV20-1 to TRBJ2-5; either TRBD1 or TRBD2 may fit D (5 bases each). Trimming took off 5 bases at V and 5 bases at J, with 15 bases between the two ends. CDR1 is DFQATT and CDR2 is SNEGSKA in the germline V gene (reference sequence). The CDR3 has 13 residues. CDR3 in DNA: TGCAGTGCTCCCGGGGAAGGGACGGAGACCCAGTACTTC. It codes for CSAPGEGTETQYF.

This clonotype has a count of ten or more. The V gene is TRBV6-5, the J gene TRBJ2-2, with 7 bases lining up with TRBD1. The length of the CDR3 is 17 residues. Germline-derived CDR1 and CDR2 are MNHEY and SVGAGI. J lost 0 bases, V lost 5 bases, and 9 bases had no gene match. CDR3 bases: TGTGCCAGCAGTCGAATGCAGGGGGTCGCGAACACCGGGGAGCTGTTTTTT. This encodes CASSRMQGVANTGELFF.

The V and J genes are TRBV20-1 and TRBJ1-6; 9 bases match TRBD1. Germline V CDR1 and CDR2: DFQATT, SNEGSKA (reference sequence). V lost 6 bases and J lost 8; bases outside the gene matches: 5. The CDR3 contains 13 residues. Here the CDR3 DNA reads TGCAGTGCCCCGGGACAGGGAGATTCACCCCTCCACTTT. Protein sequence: CSAPGQGDSPLHF.

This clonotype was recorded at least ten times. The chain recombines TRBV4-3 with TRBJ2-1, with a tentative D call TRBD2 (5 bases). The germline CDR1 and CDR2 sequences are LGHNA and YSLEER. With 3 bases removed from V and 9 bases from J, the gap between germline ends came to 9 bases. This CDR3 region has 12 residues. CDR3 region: CASSQGAGEQFF. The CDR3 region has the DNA TGCGCCAGCAGCCAGGGAGCCGGTGAGCAGTTCTTC.

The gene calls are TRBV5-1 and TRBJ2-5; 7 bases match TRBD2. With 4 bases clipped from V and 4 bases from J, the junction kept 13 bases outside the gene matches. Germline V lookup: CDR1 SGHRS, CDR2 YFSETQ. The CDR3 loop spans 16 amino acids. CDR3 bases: TGCGCCAGCAGCCCCGGATTTGAGCGGGGCGTAGAGACCCAGTACTTC. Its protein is CASSPGFERGVETQYF. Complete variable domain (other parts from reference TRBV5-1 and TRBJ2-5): KAGVTQTPRYLIKTRGQQVTLSCSPISGHRSVSWYQQTPGQGLQFLFEYFSETQRNKGNFPGRFSGRQFSNSRSEMNVSTLELGDSALYLCASSPGFERGVETQYFGPGTRLLVL.

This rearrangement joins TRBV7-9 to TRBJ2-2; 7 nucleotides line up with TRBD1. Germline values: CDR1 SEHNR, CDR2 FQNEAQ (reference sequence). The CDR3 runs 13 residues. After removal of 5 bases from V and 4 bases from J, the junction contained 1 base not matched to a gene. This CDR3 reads CASSRDSTGELFF. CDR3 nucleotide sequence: TGTGCCAGCAGCCGGGACAGCACCGGGGAGCTGTTTTTT.

CDR3 in DNA: TGTGCCAGCAGCGTAGCGGGTCGAGGGGCAGATACGCAGTATTTT. This translates into CASSVAGRGADTQYF. This chain joins TRBV9 and TRBJ2-3; D tentatively fits TRBD1 or TRBD2 (5 bases each). Germline CDR1 is SGDLS and CDR2 is YYNGEE. CDR3 length: 15 residues. Trimming left V 0 bases short and J 4 bases short, with 12 bases between.

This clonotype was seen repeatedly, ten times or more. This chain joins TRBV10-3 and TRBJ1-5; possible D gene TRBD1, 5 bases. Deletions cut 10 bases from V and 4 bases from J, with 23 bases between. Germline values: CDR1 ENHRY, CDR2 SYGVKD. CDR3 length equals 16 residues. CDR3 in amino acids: CATGSEGRASNQPQHF. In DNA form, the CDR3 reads TGTGCCACGGGTTCGGAGGGCAGGGCATCAAATCAGCCCCAGCATTTT.

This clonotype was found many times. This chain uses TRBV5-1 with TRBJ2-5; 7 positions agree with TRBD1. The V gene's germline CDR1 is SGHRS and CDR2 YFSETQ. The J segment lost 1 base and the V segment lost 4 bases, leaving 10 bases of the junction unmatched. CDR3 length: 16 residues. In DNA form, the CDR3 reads TGCGCCAGCAGCACAGGGGTGGGCAGTCCCCAAGAGACCCAGTACTTC. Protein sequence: CASSTGVGSPQETQYF.

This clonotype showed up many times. The CDR3 nucleotides read TGTGCCAGCCGCCGGGGGGCCGGAAACACCATATATTTT. This gives the protein CASRRGAGNTIYF. The chain is built from TRBV12-3 or TRBV12-4 and TRBJ1-3; a possible D gene is TRBD1 (6 bases). Trimming cost V 8 bases and J 4 bases, with 12 bases left between them. The length of the CDR3 is 13 residues.

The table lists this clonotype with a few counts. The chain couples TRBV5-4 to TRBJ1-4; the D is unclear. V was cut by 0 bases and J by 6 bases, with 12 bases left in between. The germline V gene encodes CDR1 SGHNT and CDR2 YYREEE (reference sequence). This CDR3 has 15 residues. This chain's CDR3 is CASSLEREGDEKLFF. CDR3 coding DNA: TGTGCCAGCAGCTTGGAACGCGAGGGCGATGAAAAACTGTTTTTT.

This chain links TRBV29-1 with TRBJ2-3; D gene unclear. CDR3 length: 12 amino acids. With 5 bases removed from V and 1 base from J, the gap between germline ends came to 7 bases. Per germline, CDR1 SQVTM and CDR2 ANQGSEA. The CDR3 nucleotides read TGCAGCGTTCGGCCTGGCACAGATACGCAGTATTTT. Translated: CSVRPGTDTQYF.

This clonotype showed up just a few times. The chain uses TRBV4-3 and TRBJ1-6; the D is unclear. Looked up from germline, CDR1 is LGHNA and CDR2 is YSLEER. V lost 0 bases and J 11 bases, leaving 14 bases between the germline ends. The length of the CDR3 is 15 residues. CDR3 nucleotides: TGCGCCAGCAGCCAAGACCAACTCCAACGGACACCCCTCCACTTT. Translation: CASSQDQLQRTPLHF.

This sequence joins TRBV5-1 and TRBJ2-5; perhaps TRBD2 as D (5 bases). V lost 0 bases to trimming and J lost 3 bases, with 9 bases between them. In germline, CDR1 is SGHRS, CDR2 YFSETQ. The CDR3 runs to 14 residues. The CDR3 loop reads CASSLAGVKETQYF. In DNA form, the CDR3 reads TGCGCCAGCAGCTTGGCCGGGGTAAAAGAGACCCAGTACTTC.

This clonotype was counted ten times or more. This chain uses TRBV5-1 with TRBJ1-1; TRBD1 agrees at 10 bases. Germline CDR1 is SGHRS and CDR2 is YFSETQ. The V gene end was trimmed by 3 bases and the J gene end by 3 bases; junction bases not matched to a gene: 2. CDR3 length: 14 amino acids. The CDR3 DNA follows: TGCGCCAGCAGCTCGGGGACAGGGGACACTGAAGCTTTCTTT. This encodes CASSSGTGDTEAFF.